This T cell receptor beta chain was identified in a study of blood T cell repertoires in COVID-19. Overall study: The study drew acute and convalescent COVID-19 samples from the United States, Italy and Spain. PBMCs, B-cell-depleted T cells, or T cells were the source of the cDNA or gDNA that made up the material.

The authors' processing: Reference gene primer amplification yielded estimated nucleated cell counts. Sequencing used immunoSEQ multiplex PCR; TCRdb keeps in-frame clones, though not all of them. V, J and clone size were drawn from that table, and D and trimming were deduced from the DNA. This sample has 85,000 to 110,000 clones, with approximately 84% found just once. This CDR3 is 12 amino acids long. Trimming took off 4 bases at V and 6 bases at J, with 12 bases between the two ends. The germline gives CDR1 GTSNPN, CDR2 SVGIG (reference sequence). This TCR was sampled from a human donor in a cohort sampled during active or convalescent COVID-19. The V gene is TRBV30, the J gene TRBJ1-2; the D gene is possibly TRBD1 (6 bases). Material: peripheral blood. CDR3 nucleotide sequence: TGTGCCTGGAAGGCTTCAGGGGATGGCTACACCTTC. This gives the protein CAWKASGDGYTF.